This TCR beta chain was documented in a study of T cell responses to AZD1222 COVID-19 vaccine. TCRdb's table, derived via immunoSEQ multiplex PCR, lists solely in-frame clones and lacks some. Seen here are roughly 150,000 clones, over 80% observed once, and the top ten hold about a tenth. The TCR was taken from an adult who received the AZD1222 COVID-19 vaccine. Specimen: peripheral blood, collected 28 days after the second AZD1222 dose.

The CDR3 here is CASSPSGGQETQYF. CDR3 DNA: TGTGCCAGCTCACCGTCGGGAGGGCAAGAGACCCAGTACTTC. The V gene is TRBV18, the J gene TRBJ2-5, with 8 bases aligning to TRBD2. This CDR3 contains 14 residues. Looked up from germline, CDR1 is KGHSH and CDR2 is LQKENI. The J segment lost 2 bases and the V segment lost 3 bases, leaving 2 bases of the junction unmatched.